This entry features one TCR beta chain sequence. The source of the sample is a study of blood T cell repertoires in COVID-19. About the research overall: Spain, Italy and the United States supplied samples that represented acute and convalescent COVID-19. PBMCs, B-cell-depleted T cells, or T cells provided the cDNA or gDNA that made up the material.

The V gene's germline CDR1 is MNHEY and CDR2 SMNVEV (reference sequence). The CDR3 length is 13 residues. Trimming removed 8 bases at V and 0 bases at J, with 11 bases between. Profiling relied on immunoSEQ multiplex PCR, and the TCRdb table lists in-frame clones only, not all of them. The sample contains about 220,000 clones, around 91% of which appear only once. The rearrangement links TRBV27 to TRBJ2-7, with D hard to call. The sequence was collected from a woman aged 18-29 years in a cohort exposed to, infected with or recovered from COVID-19 (not recorded which). Specimen: PBMCs or T cells enriched from blood (not recorded which). CDR3 sequence: CASAATLSYEQYF. In DNA form, the CDR3 reads TGTGCCAGCGCCGCTACCCTCTCCTACGAGCAGTACTTC.